This T cell receptor beta chain was documented in a study of T cells in Graves' hyperthyroidism and ophthalmopathy. V gave up 5 bases and J gave up 7 bases, with 18 bases separating them. CDR3 length: 13 residues. Germline V gene data show CDR1 as SQVTM and CDR2 as ANQGSEA. The table lists this clonotype with a few counts. TCR beta CDR3 regions were amplified from RNA transcripts. HTBI primers were used for first-round RT-PCR of the TCR CDR3. Using its own MiXCR run on the multiplex PCR reads, TCRdb lists one record per CDR3 protein. The sample includes around 480,000 distinct CDR3 sequences, about 15% of them seen just once. Graves' hyperthyroidism was deemed stable absent ophthalmopathy progression within 18 months. Around 10 ml fresh peripheral blood yielded the PBMCs.

This clonotype was obtained from a woman under 30 with Graves' hyperthyroidism. Sequencing input: blood. The V call is TRBV29-1, the J call TRBJ2-7; no reliable D call. The DNA of the CDR3 is TGCAGCGTTTGTCCCGTGGCACTCGGTGAGCAGTACTTC. Translation gives CSVCPVALGEQYF.